The 24 T cell receptor beta chains below come from one sample, sequenced in a study of T cells after somatic rescue of genetic block (dated by TCRdb to the early 2020s). The library was generated by the immunoSEQ multiplex PCR assay. TCRdb holds this immuneACCESS table with in-frame rearrangements only. Some clones are missing; in checked studies, unresolved V genes explain under half, and the rest has no known cause. The sample data list some 10,000 clones, and approximately 72% of these were observed just once. Of the sample, just over 8% falls within the top ten clones. The sample comprised peripheral blood mononuclear cells (PBMCs). These receptors were obtained from a boy aged 5-17 years.

The rearrangement links TRBV9 to TRBJ1-5; D gene ambiguous. This CDR3 is built from 13 residues. The V gene lost 0 bases and the J gene lost 9 bases, with 10 bases spanning the gap. Germline V gene lookup returns CDR1 SGDLS and CDR2 YYNGEE. In DNA form, the CDR3 reads TGTGCCAGCAGCGTAGAGGGTTGGTGGCCCCAGCATTTT. It yields the protein CASSVEGWWPQHF.

The chain employs TRBV9 and TRBJ1-2, with 8 bases fitting TRBD1. Germline trimming cut 2 bases from V and 4 bases from J; bases unmatched to any gene: 7. This CDR3 has 15 amino acids. Per germline, CDR1 SGDLS and CDR2 YYNGEE. CDR3: CASSVMDRVVYGYTF. In DNA form, the CDR3 reads TGTGCCAGCAGCGTCATGGACAGGGTCGTCTATGGCTACACCTTC. The full variable domain, with the rest looked up from reference TRBV9 and TRBJ1-2, is DSGVTQTPKHLITATGQRVTLRCSPRSGDLSVYWYQQSLDQGLQFLIQYYNGEERAKGNILERFSAQQFPDLHSELNLSSLELGDSALYFCASSVMDRVVYGYTFGSGTRLTVV.

This chain uses TRBV4-2 with TRBJ1-3, with 8 bases aligning to TRBD1. V lost 0 bases and J lost 4; bases outside the gene matches: 5. Germline values: CDR1 LGHNA, CDR2 YNFKEQ. CDR3 length: 16 residues. The CDR3, as DNA: TGTGCCAGCAGCCAAGAGACAGGGGTGTGGGGAAACACCATATATTTT. This gives the protein CASSQETGVWGNTIYF.

The chain uses TRBV11-3 and TRBJ2-5, with a weak D call TRBD1 (5 bases). The CDR3 has 13 residues. V was trimmed by 1 base and J by 3 bases, leaving 6 bases between them. Germline V lookup: CDR1 SGHNT, CDR2 YENEEA. The CDR3 region is CASSLGQKETQYF. The CDR3 DNA is TGTGCCAGCAGCTTAGGACAGAAAGAGACCCAGTACTTC.

The chain carries TRBV7-9 and TRBJ2-2; D is uncertain. Looked up from germline, CDR1 is SEHNR and CDR2 is FQNEAQ (reference sequence). CDR3 length equals 19 residues. The V and J ends lost 2 bases and 0 bases respectively, with 19 bases between them. In nucleotides, the CDR3 is TGTGCCAGCAGCTTAAATTTGTGGGTGGCAGGATCGAACACCGGGGAGCTGTTTTTT. Its translation is CASSLNLWVAGSNTGELFF.

This sequence joins TRBV4-1 and TRBJ1-1, with a weak D call TRBD1 (6 bases). V lost 1 base and J lost 0, with 21 bases in between. Per germline, CDR1 MGHRA and CDR2 YSYEKL. This CDR3 comprises 19 residues. The CDR3 nucleotides read TGCGCCAGCAGCCAAGGCCCCGATCGGGGGGCTAGGATGAACACTGAAGCTTTCTTT. Protein sequence: CASSQGPDRGARMNTEAFF.

The chain joins TRBV6-5 to TRBJ2-3; D gene uncertain. The germline CDR1 and CDR2 sequences are MNHEY and SVGAGI. This CDR3 is 13 amino acids long. Trimming removed 2 bases from V and 4 bases from J, with 7 bases in between. In nucleotides, the CDR3 is TGTGCCAGCAGTTACGAGTACTCAGATACGCAGTATTTT. Its translation: CASSYEYSDTQYF.

This clone was detected a few times. V gene TRBV5-4 combines with J gene TRBJ1-2; a weak D match, TRBD1 (6 bases). Germline V gives CDR1 SGHNT, CDR2 YYREEE (reference sequence). The CDR3 runs 15 residues. With 3 bases removed from V and 3 bases from J, the gap between germline ends came to 15 bases. DNA of the CDR3: TGTGCCAGCAGCTGGCCCAGGGGAGGGGACTATGGCTACACCTTC. This translates into CASSWPRGGDYGYTF.

This rearrangement joins TRBV5-4 to TRBJ2-1; D is perhaps TRBD2 (5 bases). In germline, CDR1 is SGHNT, CDR2 YYREEE (reference sequence). This CDR3 contains 15 residues. V was trimmed by 7 bases and J by 4 bases, leaving 18 bases between them. The chain's CDR3 is CASRLAGGLYNEQFF. The CDR3, as DNA: TGTGCCAGCCGGCTAGCTGGAGGATTATACAATGAGCAGTTCTTC.

The V call is TRBV4-1, the J call TRBJ2-5; 8 bases are a match to TRBD2. The length of the CDR3 is 13 residues. Germline CDR1 MGHRA, CDR2 YSYEKL. V shed 2 bases and J 4 bases; nucleotides not matched to a gene: 0. The CDR3 DNA is TGCGCCAGCAGCCAACGGGAGGGAGAGACCCAGTACTTC. It encodes CASSQREGETQYF.

This clone was detected only a few times. The chain carries TRBV2 and TRBJ2-5, with D tentatively TRBD1 (5 bases). The CDR3 is 14 residues long. Trimming pared 6 bases from V and 7 bases from J, leaving 18 bases between. CDR1 is SNHLY and CDR2 is FYNNEI in the germline V gene. The CDR3: CASRPLEHQGTQYF. Here the CDR3 DNA reads TGTGCCAGCAGGCCTCTTGAGCACCAGGGGACCCAGTACTTC.

This chain links TRBV11-1 with TRBJ1-2; tentative D call: TRBD1 (5 bases). V lost 0 bases, J lost 4 bases, and 9 bases lay in between. CDR3 size: 14 residues. CDR1 and CDR2 from the germline V gene are SGHAT and FQDESV (reference sequence). CDR3 DNA sequence: TGTGCCAGCAGCTTAGCGCGGGGCGTCTATGGCTACACCTTC. This translates into CASSLARGVYGYTF. Together with reference TRBV11-1 and TRBJ1-2, the CDR3 gives the full variable domain: EAEVAQSPRYKITEKSQAVAFWCDPISGHATLYWYRQILGQGPELLVQFQDESVVDDSQLPKDRFSAERLKGVDSTLKIQPAELGDSAMYLCASSLARGVYGYTFGSGTRLTVV.

The J gene is TRBJ1-2, the V gene TRBV4-1, with TRBD1 matching over 10 bases. The V gene's germline CDR1 is MGHRA and CDR2 YSYEKL. This CDR3 has 15 amino acids. Trimming took 1 base from V and 6 from J; bases not matched to a gene: 5. The CDR3 sequence: CASSQGFGTGDGYTF. CDR3 sequence (DNA): TGCGCCAGCAGCCAAGGTTTCGGGACAGGGGATGGCTACACCTTC.

This clone has just a few counts. The rearrangement joins TRBV19 to TRBJ2-7, with 8 bases aligning to TRBD1. Germline V CDR1 and CDR2: LNHDA, SQIVND (reference sequence). The CDR3 extends over 14 amino acids. Trimming took 6 bases from V and 3 from J; bases not matched to a gene: 7. CDR3 loop: CASSPGDRGYEQYF. CDR3 nucleotide sequence: TGTGCCAGTAGCCCGGGCGACAGGGGCTACGAGCAGTACTTC.

This clone was detected only once. V and J are TRBV2 and TRBJ1-2, with TRBD1 as a possible D gene (6 bases). The V gene lost 6 bases and the J gene lost 4 bases, with 18 bases spanning the gap. The CDR3 runs to 15 residues. Germline V gene data show CDR1 as SNHLY and CDR2 as FYNNEI. The CDR3 sequence is CASSATGAVGYGYTF. CDR3 nucleotide sequence: TGTGCCAGCAGCGCCACGGGGGCGGTAGGCTATGGCTACACCTTC.

The CDR3 protein is CASSWFPSGQGIETQYF. DNA of the CDR3: TGTGCCAGCTCATGGTTCCCTTCCGGACAGGGGATCGAGACCCAGTACTTC. The chain links TRBV18 to TRBJ2-5; 9 bases line up with TRBD1. This CDR3 spans 17 amino acids. Germline lookup yields CDR1 KGHSH and CDR2 LQKENI. V was clipped by 5 bases and J by 5 bases; unmatched bases: 15.

V usage is TRBV7-8 and J usage is TRBJ1-5; 7 bases align to TRBD1. This CDR3 contains 16 residues. CDR1 is SGHVS, CDR2 FQNEAQ, per germline. V lost 5 bases to trimming and J lost 1 base; unmatched junction nucleotides: 8. The CDR3 reads CASSPRQGLSNQPQHF. Here the CDR3 DNA reads TGTGCCAGCAGCCCAAGACAGGGACTGAGCAATCAGCCCCAGCATTTT.

The chain uses TRBV6-1 and TRBJ2-7, with 10 nucleotides matching TRBD1. This CDR3 comprises 14 residues. With 6 bases clipped from V and 3 bases from J, the junction kept 5 bases outside the gene matches. Germline V gene data show CDR1 as MNHNS and CDR2 as SASEGT. The CDR3 loop is CASRDRGILYEQYF. The CDR3 DNA reads TGTGCCAGCAGGGACAGGGGGATCCTCTACGAGCAGTACTTC.

This rearrangement joins TRBV2 to TRBJ2-3; 11 nucleotides agree with TRBD2. The CDR3 is made up of 14 amino acids. V lost 4 bases to trimming and J lost 10 bases; unmatched junction nucleotides: 7. Germline values: CDR1 SNHLY, CDR2 FYNNEI. Here the CDR3 reads CASSGIAGGAAQYF. As DNA, the CDR3 is TGTGCCAGCAGTGGTATAGCGGGGGGGGCCGCGCAGTATTTT.

The chain recombines TRBV11-2 with TRBJ2-7; 10 nucleotides match TRBD2. Germline V gene data show CDR1 as SGHAT and CDR2 as FQNNGV. The CDR3 runs 16 residues. V lost 0 bases to trimming and J lost 0 bases; unmatched junction nucleotides: 2. For the CDR3, the DNA is TGTGCCAGCAGCTTAGAACTAGCGGGATCCTCCTACGAGCAGTACTTC. Protein sequence: CASSLELAGSSYEQYF. Full variable domain (missing parts from reference TRBV11-2 and TRBJ2-7): EAGVAQSPRYKIIEKRQSVAFWCNPISGHATLYWYQQILGQGPKLLIQFQNNGVVDDSQLPKDRFSAERLKGVDSTLKIQPAKLEDSAVYLCASSLELAGSSYEQYFGPGTRLTVT.

This clone showed up just once. The gene calls are TRBV18 and TRBJ1-1; D might be TRBD1 (5 bases). This CDR3 region has 14 residues. V lost 4 bases, J lost 1 base, and 10 bases lay in between. Germline V CDR1 and CDR2: KGHSH, LQKENI. For the CDR3, the DNA is TGTGCCAGCTCACTCGGGACCTCGAACACTGAAGCTTTCTTT. It yields the protein CASSLGTSNTEAFF.

This clone has more than one count but fewer than ten. This chain joins TRBV5-4 and TRBJ1-2; TRBD1 agrees at 8 bases. The J segment lost 10 bases and the V segment lost 3 bases, leaving 8 bases of the junction unmatched. This CDR3 region has 13 residues. Germline V gene lookup returns CDR1 SGHNT and CDR2 YYREEE (reference sequence). The CDR3 nucleotides read TGTGCCAGCAGCTCTCAGGGGGCGCAAGCCTACACCTTC. Translation gives CASSSQGAQAYTF.

The genes are TRBV5-1 and TRBJ2-1; TRBD1 agrees at 7 bases. The V segment lost 0 bases and the J segment 9 bases; nucleotides outside the gene matches: 9. CDR3 length equals 15 residues. Germline CDR1 reads SGHRS; CDR2 reads YFSETQ. The CDR3 nucleotides read TGCGCCAGCAGCTTGGCCTTAGGTGCAGGGGGTGAGCAGTTCTTC. As protein: CASSLALGAGGEQFF.

The chain recombines TRBV10-3 with TRBJ2-1; D is perhaps TRBD1 or TRBD2 (6 bases each). CDR3 length: 11 amino acids. CDR1 and CDR2 (germline): ENHRY, SYGVKD. Trimming pared 8 bases from V and 12 bases from J, leaving 14 bases between. This CDR3 reads CAIGSGGGQFF. DNA of the CDR3: TGTGCCATCGGTTCTGGAGGGGGGCAGTTCTTC.